One sample yielded the 3 T cell receptor beta chains listed below, sequenced in a study of CD8 T cells in ankylosing spondylitis. TCRdb re-called the 5' RACE reads through MiXCR, storing one row per CDR3 protein. This sample has under 300,000 distinct CDR3 sequences, with roughly a tenth found just once. Sequencing was performed on blood, either unsorted or a sorted T cell fraction (not recorded which). Every receptor here comes from a male donor with ankylosing spondylitis or in good health (not recorded which).

This clonotype occurred a few times. The chain carries TRBV7-2 and TRBJ1-1; weak D call: TRBD1 (5 bases). The CDR3 extends over 13 amino acids. V lost 3 bases, J lost 3 bases, and 8 bases lay in between. Germline loops: CDR1 SGHTA, CDR2 FQGNSA. The CDR3 coding sequence is TGTGCCAGCAGCTTCGGCAGGGACACTGAAGCTTTCTTT. This gives the protein CASSFGRDTEAFF.

This clonotype was detected a few times. This chain connects TRBV4-2 to TRBJ2-3; D gene ambiguous. Per the germline V gene, CDR1 is LGHNA and CDR2 is YNFKEQ. V gave up 0 bases and J gave up 8 bases, with 9 bases separating them. This CDR3 is built from 13 residues. CDR3 in DNA: TGTGCCAGCAGCCAAGATAGGGTGGGTACGCAGTATTTT. This gives the protein CASSQDRVGTQYF.

This clonotype was detected ten times or more. This sequence joins TRBV7-2 and TRBJ2-1; TRBD1 agrees at 8 bases. Germline trimming cut 4 bases from V and 7 bases from J; bases unmatched to any gene: 9. CDR3 length: 15 amino acids. The germline CDR1 and CDR2 sequences are SGHTA and FQGNSA. The CDR3 DNA follows: TGTGCCAGCAGCTCTGGACAGGGAAGGGGGAATGAGCAGTTCTTC. This translates into CASSSGQGRGNEQFF.